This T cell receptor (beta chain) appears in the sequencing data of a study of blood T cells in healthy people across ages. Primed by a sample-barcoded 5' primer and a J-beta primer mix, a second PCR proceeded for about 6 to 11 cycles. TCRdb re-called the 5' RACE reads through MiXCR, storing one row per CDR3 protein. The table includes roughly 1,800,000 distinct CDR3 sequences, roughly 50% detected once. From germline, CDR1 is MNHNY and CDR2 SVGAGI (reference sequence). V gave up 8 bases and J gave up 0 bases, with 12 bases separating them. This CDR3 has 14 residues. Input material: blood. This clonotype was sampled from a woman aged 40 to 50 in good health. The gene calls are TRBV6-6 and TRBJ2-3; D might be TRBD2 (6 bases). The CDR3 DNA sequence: TGTGCCAGCGGAGCTGCGGGGAGCACAGATACGCAGTATTTT. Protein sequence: CASGAAGSTDTQYF.